This T cell receptor beta chain comes out of a study of cytomegalovirus exposure and HLA in healthy donors. On the study more broadly: The same platform as the 666 first-cohort repertoires was used for the 120 validation repertoires, a later analysis reported. Study-wide findings and caveats: Cytomegalovirus association was assigned to about 150 TCR beta chains. Published work reported that the classifier diagnosed cytomegalovirus status with high specificity and sensitivity.

The 120-subject validation cohort, separate from the roughly 700-subject first cohort, included the donors. The CDR3 sequence is 13 residues long. CDR1 is SEHNR and CDR2 is FQNEAQ in the germline V gene (reference sequence). The V end was cut by 1 base, the J end by 7 bases, with 10 bases between. Of note for this clone: What it binds is unknown.

Repertoires were generated with immunoSEQ multiplex PCR, while TCRdb's copy carries only in-frame clones and drops some. The table records roughly 70,000 clones, approximately 95% of them present only once. The chain employs TRBV7-9 and TRBJ1-2, with D possibly TRBD1 on 6 matching bases. Sequencing was performed on PBMCs. The source is a man younger than 30 in good health and CMV-seropositive. The CDR3 DNA reads TGTGCCAGCAGCTTAGAACAGGGAACTGGCTACACCTTC. Protein product: CASSLEQGTGYTF.